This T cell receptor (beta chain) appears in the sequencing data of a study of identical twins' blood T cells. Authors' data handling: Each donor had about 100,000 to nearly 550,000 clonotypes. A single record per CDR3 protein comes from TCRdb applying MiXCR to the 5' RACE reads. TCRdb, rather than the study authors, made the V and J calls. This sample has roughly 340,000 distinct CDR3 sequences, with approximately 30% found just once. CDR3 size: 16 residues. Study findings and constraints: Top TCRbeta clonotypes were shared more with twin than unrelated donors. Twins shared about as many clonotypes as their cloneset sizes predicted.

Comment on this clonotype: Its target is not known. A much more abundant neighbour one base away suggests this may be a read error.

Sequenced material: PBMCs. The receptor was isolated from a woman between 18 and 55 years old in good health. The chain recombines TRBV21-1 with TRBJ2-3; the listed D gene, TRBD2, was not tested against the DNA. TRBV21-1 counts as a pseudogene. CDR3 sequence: CASSKYWTRFTDTHYF. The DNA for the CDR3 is TGTGCCAGCAGCAAATATTGGACTAGATTTACAGATACGCATTATTTT.